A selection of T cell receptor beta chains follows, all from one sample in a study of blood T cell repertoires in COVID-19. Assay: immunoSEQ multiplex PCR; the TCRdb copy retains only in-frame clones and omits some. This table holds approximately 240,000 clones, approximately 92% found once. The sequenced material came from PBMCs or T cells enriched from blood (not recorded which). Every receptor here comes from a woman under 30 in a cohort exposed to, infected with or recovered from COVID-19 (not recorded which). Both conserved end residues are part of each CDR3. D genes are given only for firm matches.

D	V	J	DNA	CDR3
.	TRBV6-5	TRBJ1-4	TGTGCCAGCAGTTACTCTCCGGTCCCAAATGAAAAACTGTTTTTT	CASSYSPVPNEKLFF
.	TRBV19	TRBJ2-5	TGTGCCAGTAGCCTAAGGGGGGAGACCCAGTACTTC	CASSLRGETQYF
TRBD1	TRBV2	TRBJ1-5	TGTGCCAGCAGCGTAGGGGACAGTAGCAATCAGCCCCAGCATTTT	CASSVGDSSNQPQHF
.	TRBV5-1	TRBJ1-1	TGCGCCAGCAGCTACGGGGGTGGGGAGATCTCCTACACTGAAGCTTTCTTT	CASSYGGGEISYTEAFF
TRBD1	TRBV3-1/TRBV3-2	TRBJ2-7	TGTGCCAGCAGCCAGGGACAGGGGGACTACGAGCAGTACTTC	CASSQGQGDYEQYF
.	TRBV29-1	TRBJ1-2	TGCAGCGTAGCCGAAGGGGAAAACTATGGCTACACCTTC	CSVAEGENYGYTF
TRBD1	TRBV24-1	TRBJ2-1	TGTGCCACCAGTGGTAGGGGGACAGGGAGGAATGAGCAGTTCTTC	CATSGRGTGRNEQFF
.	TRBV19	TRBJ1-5	TGTGCCAGTAGCCAAACAGGGTACAATCAGCCCCAGCATTTT	CASSQTGYNQPQHF
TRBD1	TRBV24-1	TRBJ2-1	TGTGCCACAAGTGAGGGACAGGGGAAAGGCTATGAGCAGTTCTTC	CATSEGQGKGYEQFF
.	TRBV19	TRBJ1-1	TGTGCCAGTAGTATCGGGGCAGGGGACGGTCCTGAAGCTTTCTTT	CASSIGAGDGPEAFF